This T cell receptor (beta chain) came from a study of T cells after yellow fever vaccination. One entry per CDR3 protein, called by TCRdb with MiXCR from the 5' RACE reads. The sample lists approximately 510,000 distinct CDR3 sequences, just over 20% occurring once. Sequenced material: PBMCs, taken less than 25 days after the first yellow fever vaccination. The source of this sequence is a young man who received the YFV17D yellow fever vaccine.

The CDR3 DNA follows: TGCAGCGCAACCGCTCGGGGGGGGGGCACAGATACGCAGTATTTT. Its protein is CSATARGGGTDTQYF. This sequence joins TRBV29-1 and TRBJ2-3; 8 bases line up with TRBD2. Trimming removed 7 bases from V and 1 base from J; junction bases left unmatched: 10. The CDR3 is 15 residues long. The germline V gene has CDR1 SQVTM and CDR2 ANQGSEA.